These 27 T cell receptor beta chains were sequenced from one sample in a study of T cells in Graves' hyperthyroidism and ophthalmopathy. RNA transcripts served as the template for amplifying TCR beta CDR3 regions. With the HTBI primer set, the TCR CDR3 went through a first round of RT-PCR. Via MiXCR, TCRdb re-called the multiplex PCR reads, giving one row per CDR3 protein. The sample contains fewer than 200,000 distinct CDR3 sequences, over 15% of which appear only once. The sequenced sample was blood. The receptors here all came from a woman in her 50s with Graves' hyperthyroidism.

This clonotype was seen repeatedly, ten times or more. This sequence joins TRBV20-1 and TRBJ1-2, with a weak D call TRBD1 (6 bases). V gave up 6 bases and J gave up 8 bases, with 37 bases separating them. The germline V gene encodes CDR1 DFQATT and CDR2 SNEGSKA (reference sequence). This CDR3 is built from 19 residues. This CDR3 is CSAANLQNILGQGTVGYTF. CDR3 DNA: TGCAGTGCCGCAAACCTTCAAAACATCCTCGGCCAGGGGACCGTAGGCTACACCTTC.

This clonotype appeared many times. The CDR3 protein is CASSSQRGAAYNEQFF. The CDR3 region has the DNA TGTGCCAGCAGCTCTCAGCGGGGGGCGGCCTACAATGAGCAGTTCTTC. The chain recombines TRBV5-6 with TRBJ2-1; 9 bases align to TRBD2. After removal of 3 bases from V and 2 bases from J, the junction contained 6 bases not matched to a gene. The germline V gene encodes CDR1 SGHDT and CDR2 YYEEEE. The CDR3 has 16 residues.

This clonotype turned up a few times. V gene TRBV4-3 combines with J gene TRBJ1-2; the D is unclear. The length of the CDR3 is 14 residues. Trimming removed 1 base from V and 2 bases from J, with 8 bases in between. CDR1 LGHNA and CDR2 YSLEER come from the germline V gene. The CDR3 DNA reads as TGCGCCAGCAGCCAAGTAAGGCGCAACTATGGCTACACCTTC. Amino acid sequence: CASSQVRRNYGYTF.

Ten or more counts support this clonotype. The V call is TRBV6-2 or TRBV6-3, the J call TRBJ2-1, with D possibly being TRBD1 (5 bases). The CDR3 is 17 residues long. V lost 5 bases, J lost 7 bases, and 24 bases lay in between. Per germline, CDR1 MNHEY and CDR2 SVGEGT. CDR3 sequence reads: CASSGHSRESFGNEQFF. Here the CDR3 DNA reads TGTGCCAGCAGTGGGCACTCCAGGGAAAGTTTTGGGAATGAGCAGTTCTTC.

The genes are TRBV20-1 and TRBJ1-5, with D tentatively TRBD1 (5 bases). Germline CDR1 DFQATT, CDR2 SNEGSKA (reference sequence). Between the trimmed V and J ends, which lost 0 bases and 4 bases, there was a span of 13 bases. The CDR3 sequence is 15 residues long. CDR3 in DNA: TGCAGTGCTAGAGATGGGGCAGGTATAAATCAGCCCCAGCATTTT. Amino acids: CSARDGAGINQPQHF.

The chain is built from TRBV28 and TRBJ2-1; 9 nucleotides match TRBD2. Trimming took 0 bases from V and 7 from J; bases not matched to a gene: 10. CDR1 is MDHEN and CDR2 is SYDVKM in the germline V gene. The CDR3 totals 17 residues. This chain's CDR3 is CASSLWLGAGGKNEQFF. In nucleotides, the CDR3 is TGTGCCAGCAGTTTATGGTTGGGGGCGGGAGGGAAAAATGAGCAGTTCTTC.

This clonotype was detected only once. A read error may produce the germline difference seen at one junction end. The chain is built from TRBV5-1 and TRBJ2-1, with D maybe TRBD2 (6 bases). This CDR3 contains 15 residues. The germline V gene has CDR1 SGHRS and CDR2 YFSETQ. CDR3 protein: CASSLAGSSYNKQFF. In DNA, the CDR3 is TGCGCCAGCAGCTTGGCCGGGAGCTCCTACAATAAGCAGTTCTTC.

At least ten counts were recorded for this clonotype. V usage is TRBV10-1 and J usage is TRBJ2-3; the match to TRBD2 covers 7 bases. Trimming at V came to 6 bases and at J to 6 bases, leaving 12 bases not matched to a gene. The germline CDR1 and CDR2 sequences are WNHNN and SYGVQD (reference sequence). This CDR3 comprises 15 residues. The CDR3 coding sequence is TGCGCCAGCAGCCCAGATGGGAGGGCGACGGATACGCAGTATTTT. Translated, it gives CASSPDGRATDTQYF.

This clonotype has only one observation. This chain uses TRBV20-1 with TRBJ2-7, with TRBD1 matching over 8 bases. After removal of 3 bases from V and 2 bases from J, the junction contained 6 bases not matched to a gene. CDR3 length equals 14 residues. Germline loops: CDR1 DFQATT, CDR2 SNEGSKA (reference sequence). The CDR3 DNA reads as TGCAGTGCTAGGGACAGGGTAAAGGCCTACGAGCAGTACTTC. Its protein product is CSARDRVKAYEQYF.

This clonotype was recorded a few times. The V gene is TRBV3-1, the J gene TRBJ1-2; D is unresolved. This CDR3 is 14 amino acids long. The V end was cut by 0 bases, the J end by 4 bases, with 9 bases between. Per the germline V gene, CDR1 is LGHDT and CDR2 is YNNKEL (reference sequence). CDR3 region: CASSQDFGVYGYTF. CDR3 DNA: TGTGCCAGCAGCCAAGATTTCGGGGTCTATGGCTACACCTTC.

This clonotype was found once. A much larger clone lies a single base off, so this may be a read error. The rearrangement uses TRBV12-3 or TRBV12-4 and TRBJ2-1, with D unresolved. This CDR3 region has 12 residues. CDR3 nucleotides: TGTGCCAGCAGTTTTTCGGTCAATGAGCAGCTCTTC. Protein product: CASSFSVNEQLF.

This clonotype was recorded many times. The chain couples TRBV20-1 to TRBJ1-6, with TRBD1 identical over 9 bases. This CDR3 has 14 amino acids. Germline loops: CDR1 DFQATT, CDR2 SNEGSKA (reference sequence). J lost 6 bases, V lost 5 bases, and 5 bases had no gene match. The CDR3 nucleotides are TGCAGTGCTCTACAGGGGGCGACTAATTCACCCCTCCACTTT. It specifies CSALQGATNSPLHF.

This clonotype was seen many times. Sequence at one end of the junction differs from germline and may be a read error. This chain uses TRBV2 with TRBJ2-7; D is tentatively TRBD1 or TRBD2 (6 bases each). The length of the CDR3 is 16 residues. The germline gives CDR1 SNHLY, CDR2 FYNNEI. CDR3 residues: CASSAGAWSLSYEQYF. In DNA, the CDR3 is TGTGCCAGCAGTGCGGGGGCCTGGTCCCTGTCCTATGAGCAGTACTTC.

This clonotype showed up just a few times. The J gene is TRBJ2-1, the V gene TRBV18, with D hard to call. CDR1 is KGHSH, CDR2 LQKENI, per germline. Trimming pared 2 bases from V and 8 bases from J, leaving 10 bases between. The length of the CDR3 is 13 residues. CDR3 residues: CASSPKQIDEQFF. CDR3 nucleotides: TGTGCCAGCTCACCAAAACAGATCGATGAGCAGTTCTTC.

Many counts were recorded for this clonotype. This chain joins TRBV7-3 and TRBJ2-5; D unresolved. Germline-derived CDR1 and CDR2 are SGHTA and FQGTGA. The CDR3 runs 13 residues. V was trimmed by 1 base and J by 5 bases, leaving 8 bases between them. The CDR3 region has the DNA TGTGCCAGCAGCTTAAGTAACGGGGAGACCCAGTACTTC. Translation gives CASSLSNGETQYF.

The chain carries TRBV4-1 and TRBJ1-4; TRBD1 might be the D (6 bases). V was trimmed by 1 base and J by 8 bases, leaving 20 bases between them. Germline V gives CDR1 MGHRA, CDR2 YSYEKL. The length of the CDR3 is 17 residues. CDR3 region: CASSQGGQERIGEKLFF. The CDR3 DNA reads as TGCGCCAGCAGCCAAGGGGGGCAGGAGCGTATTGGGGAAAAACTGTTTTTT.

This clonotype appeared a few times. The V and J genes are TRBV24-1 and TRBJ2-7, with 7 bases fitting TRBD1. Germline trimming cut 3 bases from V and 6 bases from J; bases unmatched to any gene: 4. CDR3 length: 13 amino acids. CDR1 is KGHDR and CDR2 is SFDVKD in the germline V gene. For the CDR3, the DNA is TGTGCCACCAGTGATGGGACAGCAGCCGAGCAGTACTTC. Encoded protein: CATSDGTAAEQYF.

This clonotype was seen at least ten times. The V and J genes are TRBV12-3 or TRBV12-4 and TRBJ1-2, with D uncertain. V was cut by 4 bases and J by 7 bases, with 16 bases left in between. The CDR3 is 14 amino acids. The CDR3 spells CASSSDYGYVGYTF. DNA of the CDR3: TGTGCCAGCAGTTCCGATTACGGGTATGTTGGCTACACCTTC.

CDR3 nucleotides: TGTGCCAGCAGCTTCCTTATCCGGGGTGCCTATGGCTACACCTTC. It translates to CASSFLIRGAYGYTF. The V gene is TRBV11-1, the J gene TRBJ1-2; D gene unclear. Germline values: CDR1 SGHAT, CDR2 FQDESV (reference sequence). This CDR3 is 15 amino acids long. Trimming left V 3 bases short and J 4 bases short, with 15 bases between.

This clonotype was counted many times. V usage is TRBV6-1 and J usage is TRBJ2-6; D not certain. Trimming pared 6 bases from V and 2 bases from J, leaving 5 bases between. The CDR3 has 13 residues. Germline CDR1 is MNHNS and CDR2 is SASEGT. CDR3 sequence reads: CASRRAGANVLTF. CDR3 nucleotide sequence: TGTGCCAGCAGAAGGGCTGGGGCCAACGTCCTGACTTTC.

This clonotype was recorded at least ten times. The gene calls are TRBV20-1 and TRBJ1-1; D might be TRBD1 (5 bases). Germline CDR1 reads DFQATT; CDR2 reads SNEGSKA (reference sequence). V shed 3 bases and J shed 1 base, with 18 bases lying between them. The CDR3 is made up of 16 amino acids. CDR3 sequence reads: CSASRLAGVSNTEAFF. The DNA of the CDR3 is TGCAGTGCTAGTCGGCTAGCGGGGGTCTCGAACACTGAAGCTTTCTTT.

This chain connects TRBV6-2 or TRBV6-3 to TRBJ2-3, with 11 bases fitting TRBD2. This CDR3 comprises 15 residues. J lost 4 bases, V lost 6 bases, and 6 bases had no gene match. Germline CDR1 is MNHEY and CDR2 is SVGEGT. In DNA form, the CDR3 reads TGTGCCAGCAGCTTAGCGGGGGGGCCTTCAGATACGCAGTATTTT. Translating it yields CASSLAGGPSDTQYF.

This clonotype occurred many times. The rearrangement links TRBV6-1 to TRBJ2-6; 7 nucleotides line up with TRBD1. After removal of 3 bases from V and 2 bases from J, the junction contained 1 base not matched to a gene. Germline CDR1 MNHNS, CDR2 SASEGT. This CDR3 has 15 residues. The CDR3, as DNA: TGTGCCAGCAGTGATGACAGGGCTGGGGCCAACGTCCTGACTTTC. It encodes CASSDDRAGANVLTF.

The chain recombines TRBV4-3 with TRBJ2-3; D ambiguous. V was pared by 4 bases and J by 6 bases, with 8 bases between. The CDR3 length is 12 residues. The germline CDR1 and CDR2 sequences are LGHNA and YSLEER. In nucleotides, the CDR3 is TGCGCCAGCAGCCGTACAAGGGATACGCAGTATTTT. Protein: CASSRTRDTQYF.

This clonotype was seen ten or more times. This chain joins TRBV15 and TRBJ2-5; D gene uncertain. V was clipped by 0 bases and J by 2 bases, with 10 bases between them. Germline lookup yields CDR1 LNHNV and CDR2 YYDKDF (reference sequence). CDR3 size: 15 residues. CDR3 DNA sequence: TGTGCCACCAGCAGAGACAAGGACCTACAAGAGACCCAGTACTTC. Its translation: CATSRDKDLQETQYF.

As for this clonotype: A much larger clone sits a single nucleotide away, making a read error possible. The rearrangement uses TRBV9 and TRBJ1-1, with D possibly matching TRBD1 (6 bases). Germline CDR1 is SGDLS and CDR2 is YYNGEE. The CDR3 is 13 residues long. The CDR3 region is CASCVDLGGEAFF. CDR3 nucleotide sequence: TGTGCCAGCTGCGTAGATCTAGGGGGTGAAGCTTTCTTT.

About this clonotype itself: A read error may explain this, as a much larger clone is one base away. The chain has TRBV18 and TRBJ2-1; no reliable D call. The CDR3 length is 18 residues. Germline lookup yields CDR1 KGHSH and CDR2 LQKENI. V lost 0 bases and J lost 0, with 15 bases in between. The CDR3 DNA follows: TGTGCCAGCTCACCACCGGTGACTGGCGAAGGCTCCTACAATGAGCAGTTCTTC. Translated: CASSPPVTGEGSYNEQFF.